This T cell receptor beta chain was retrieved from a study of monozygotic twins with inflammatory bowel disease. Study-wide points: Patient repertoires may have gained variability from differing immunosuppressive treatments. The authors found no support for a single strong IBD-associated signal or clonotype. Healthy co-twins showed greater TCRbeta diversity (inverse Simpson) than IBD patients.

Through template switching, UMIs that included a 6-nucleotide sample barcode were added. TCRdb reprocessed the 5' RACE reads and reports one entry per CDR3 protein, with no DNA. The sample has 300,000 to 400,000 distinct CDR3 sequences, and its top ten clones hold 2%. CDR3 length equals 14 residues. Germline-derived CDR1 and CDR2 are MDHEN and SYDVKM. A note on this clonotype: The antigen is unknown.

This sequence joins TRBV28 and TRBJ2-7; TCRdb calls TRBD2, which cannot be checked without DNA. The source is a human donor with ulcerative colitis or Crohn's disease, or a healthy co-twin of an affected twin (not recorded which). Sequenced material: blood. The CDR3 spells CASSLEGQTYEQYF.